This TCR beta chain was sequenced in a study of vaccination effects on CD4 cells after COVID-19 (dated by TCRdb to between 2022 and 2023). Some background on the complete study: Across the study, the median time from the second dose to post-vaccine sampling was 72 days (range 14 to 241). The study compared SARS-CoV-2 spike-specific CD4+ TCR repertoires before and after mRNA vaccination in COVID-19 convalescent patients and infection-naive vaccine recipients. A total of 10 COVID-19 convalescent patients and a handful of SARS-CoV-2-naive healthy vaccine recipients were included in the full study. In the study, cultures from other donors were sequenced using the Oncomine TCR Beta short-read assay on an Illumina iSeq 100. On the study overall, not on this receptor specifically: Only a small number of convalescent patients were included, and no early post-infection timepoints were available, which limited the study. Clones induced by infection and clones induced by vaccination both contracted markedly at late timepoints after vaccination, which fits with T cell responses waning over time. In healthy vaccine recipients, vaccine-induced clones were almost all SARS-CoV-2 mono-reactive, with only 1 of 255 being cross-reactive with common cold coronaviruses.

Libraries were built with the immunoSEQ multiplex PCR assay. DNA from the cultured and isolated CD4+ T cells underwent TCR beta CDR3 sequencing. As for the original processing: Non-productive TCR sequences were removed, reads were trimmed to the CDR3 region, and CDR3s of at least 7 amino acids were retained. Antigen-specific clonotypes were identified with the MANAFEST web app by comparing expansion in peptide wells against reference cultures. To be called positive, a clone needed expansion at FDR<0.05 compared with the reference and with all other wells, an odds ratio greater than 5, and a frequency greater than 0.1% in two replicate wells. A clonotype was called cross-reactive if it was significantly expanded both in SARS-CoV-2 spike wells and in at least one common cold coronavirus spike condition. Levenshtein distance calculated with the stringdist R package was used to assess CDR3 similarity, and unrooted trees were constructed with ape in R 3.6.1. The source is immuneACCESS, and TCRdb retained only in-frame sequences with V and J called. Part of the clones is not carried over; for the studies checked, unresolved V genes explain less than half of this, and the remainder is unexplained. For V, J and clone size, that table is used; D and trimming come from the DNA. Here the sample has approximately 30,000 clones; about four fifths occur a single time. The top ten clones comprise more than 1.3% of the sample.

The ViraFEST assay stimulated PBMC with viral peptide pools and then used TCR sequencing to identify antigen-specific CD4+ T cell clonotypes by expansion. After approximately eleven days of culture, CD4+ T cells were isolated with the EasySep CD4+ T cell isolation kit. Participants received two doses of either the BNT162b2 or the mRNA-1273 mRNA SARS-CoV-2 vaccine. Healthy vaccine recipients had no prior SARS-CoV-2 infection, confirmed by negative nucleocapsid antibodies before and after vaccination. Each well held 1.5 million to 2 million PBMC cultured in IMDM containing approximately 5.2% human AB serum, approximately 10 IU/ml IL-2 and gentamicin, along with roughly 10 ug/ml peptides. On days 3 and 7, half of the culture medium was replaced with fresh IL-2-containing medium. Unless otherwise noted, each peptide stimulation condition was cultured in triplicate wells. Using Ficoll-Paque Plus gradient centrifugation, PBMC were separated from whole blood and then either used fresh or cryopreserved at -140C. Overlapping peptide pools spanned the spike proteins of SARS-CoV-2 and the common cold coronaviruses HCoV-NL63, HCoV-OC43 and HCoV-229E. The QIAamp micro DNA kit was used to extract genomic DNA from the cultured CD4+ T cells.

A word on this clone: Its target antigen remains unknown. No quality values exist for individual bases; no much larger clone is one base distant.

Taken from cysteine to phenylalanine, the CDR3 has 13 residues. The DNA shown is the 39-base CDR3, in frame from base 1. From a lookup of the germline V gene (reference sequence), CDR1 and CDR2 are LGHDT and YNNKEL. The junction carries 7 bases between V and J, which are trimmed by 1 base and 5 bases respectively. The source was CD4+ T cells from PBMCs cultured with HCoV-NL63 spike peptides, collected after COVID-19 vaccination. Read against the paper, the sample's cell subset or site label means: HCoV-NL63 spike overlapping peptide pool stimulation. This receptor was identified in a human donor who received a COVID-19 vaccine. Some clones in this sample may be carry-over from other donors' samples. The rearrangement combines TRBV3-1 (or the pseudogene TRBV3-2) with TRBJ2-3; the D gene cannot be named for sure. The nucleotide sequence is TGTGCCAGCAGCCAAGGGTCGGGAGATACGCAGTATTTT. This translates into CASSQGSGDTQYF.